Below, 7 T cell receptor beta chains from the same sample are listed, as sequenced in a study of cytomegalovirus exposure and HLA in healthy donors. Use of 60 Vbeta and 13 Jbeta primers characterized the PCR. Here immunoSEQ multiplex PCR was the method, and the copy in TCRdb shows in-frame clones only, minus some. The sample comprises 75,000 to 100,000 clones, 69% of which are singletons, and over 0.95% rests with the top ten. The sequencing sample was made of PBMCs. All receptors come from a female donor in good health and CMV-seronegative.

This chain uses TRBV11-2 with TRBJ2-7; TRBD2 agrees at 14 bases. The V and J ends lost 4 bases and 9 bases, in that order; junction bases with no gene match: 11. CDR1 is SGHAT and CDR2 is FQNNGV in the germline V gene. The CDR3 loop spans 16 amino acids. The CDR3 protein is CASSSAGTSGSWAQYF. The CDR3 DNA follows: TGTGCCAGCAGCTCCGCCGGGACTAGCGGGAGTTGGGCGCAGTACTTC.

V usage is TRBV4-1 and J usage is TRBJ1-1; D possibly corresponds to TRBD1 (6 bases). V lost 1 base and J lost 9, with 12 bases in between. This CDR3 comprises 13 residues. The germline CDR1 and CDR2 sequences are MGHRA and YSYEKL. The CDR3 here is CASSQAGGGKAFF. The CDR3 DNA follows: TGCGCCAGCAGCCAAGCGGGAGGGGGGAAAGCTTTCTTT.

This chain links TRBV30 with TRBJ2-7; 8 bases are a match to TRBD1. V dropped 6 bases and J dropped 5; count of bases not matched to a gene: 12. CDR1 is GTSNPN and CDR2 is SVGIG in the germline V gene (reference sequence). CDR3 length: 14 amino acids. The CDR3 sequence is CACQVRDRWDEQYF. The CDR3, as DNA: TGTGCCTGTCAAGTCCGGGACAGGTGGGACGAGCAGTACTTC.

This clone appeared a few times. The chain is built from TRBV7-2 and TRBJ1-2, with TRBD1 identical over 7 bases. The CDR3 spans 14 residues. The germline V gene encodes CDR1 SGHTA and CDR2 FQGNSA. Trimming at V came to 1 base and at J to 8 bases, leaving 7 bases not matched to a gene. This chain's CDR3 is CASSLDRGASGYTF. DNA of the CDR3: TGTGCCAGCAGCTTAGACAGGGGAGCATCAGGCTACACCTTC.

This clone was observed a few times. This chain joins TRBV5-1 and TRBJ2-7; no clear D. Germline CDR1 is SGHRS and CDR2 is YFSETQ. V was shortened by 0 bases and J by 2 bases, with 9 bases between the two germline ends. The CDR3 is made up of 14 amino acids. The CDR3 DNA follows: TGCGCCAGCAGCTTGGGCACGGAGACCTACGAGCAGTACTTC. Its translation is CASSLGTETYEQYF.

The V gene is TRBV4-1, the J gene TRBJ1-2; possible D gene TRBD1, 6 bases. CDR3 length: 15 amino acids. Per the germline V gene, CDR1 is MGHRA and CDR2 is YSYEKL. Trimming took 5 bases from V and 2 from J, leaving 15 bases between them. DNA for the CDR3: TGCGCCAGCAGCGCAACGGGACACCAAAACTATGGCTACACCTTC. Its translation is CASSATGHQNYGYTF.

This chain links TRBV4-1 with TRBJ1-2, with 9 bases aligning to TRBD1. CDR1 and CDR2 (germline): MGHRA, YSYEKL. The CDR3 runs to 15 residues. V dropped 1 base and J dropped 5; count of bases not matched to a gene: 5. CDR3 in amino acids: CASSQVGQGTYGYTF. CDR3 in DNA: TGCGCCAGCAGCCAAGTTGGACAGGGGACGTATGGCTACACCTTC.